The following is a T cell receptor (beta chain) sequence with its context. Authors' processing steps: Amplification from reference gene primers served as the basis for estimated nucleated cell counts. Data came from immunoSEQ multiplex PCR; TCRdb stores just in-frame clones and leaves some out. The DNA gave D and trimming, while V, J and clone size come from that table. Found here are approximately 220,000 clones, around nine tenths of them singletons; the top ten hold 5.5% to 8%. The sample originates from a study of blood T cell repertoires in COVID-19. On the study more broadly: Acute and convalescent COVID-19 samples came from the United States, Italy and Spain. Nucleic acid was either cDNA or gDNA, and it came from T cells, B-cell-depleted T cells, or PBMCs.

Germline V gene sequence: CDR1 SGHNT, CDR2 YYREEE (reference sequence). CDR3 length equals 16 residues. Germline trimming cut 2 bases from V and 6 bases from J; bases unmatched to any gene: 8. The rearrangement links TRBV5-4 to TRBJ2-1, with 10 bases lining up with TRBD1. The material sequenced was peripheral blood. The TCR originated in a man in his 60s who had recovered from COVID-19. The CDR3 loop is CASSFMTGTGVNEQFF. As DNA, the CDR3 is TGTGCCAGCAGCTTTATGACAGGGACAGGGGTCAATGAGCAGTTCTTC.